This record concerns one T cell receptor (beta chain) sequence. A process of 5'RACE template switching, which added a universal primer site and UMIs, was used to make TCR cDNA. TCRdb independently ran MiXCR on the 5' RACE reads; one entry per CDR3 protein. The sample consists of some 120,000 distinct CDR3 sequences, around 15% of them appearing once. This entry is derived from a study of T cells after yellow fever vaccination. The CDR3 sequence is 16 residues long. After removal of 2 bases from V and 2 bases from J, the junction contained 8 bases not matched to a gene. Germline V gene lookup returns CDR1 MDHEN and CDR2 SYDVKM.

Material: CD8+ T cells sorted from PBMCs, obtained 5 days after the yellow fever booster vaccination. The V and J genes are TRBV28 and TRBJ2-5; 7 nucleotides match TRBD1. This TCR derives from a man between 18 and 35 years old who received the YFV17D yellow fever vaccine. In DNA, the CDR3 is TGTGCCAGCAGTTTACGGCCGGGACAGATACAAGAGACCCAGTACTTC. It translates to CASSLRPGQIQETQYF.